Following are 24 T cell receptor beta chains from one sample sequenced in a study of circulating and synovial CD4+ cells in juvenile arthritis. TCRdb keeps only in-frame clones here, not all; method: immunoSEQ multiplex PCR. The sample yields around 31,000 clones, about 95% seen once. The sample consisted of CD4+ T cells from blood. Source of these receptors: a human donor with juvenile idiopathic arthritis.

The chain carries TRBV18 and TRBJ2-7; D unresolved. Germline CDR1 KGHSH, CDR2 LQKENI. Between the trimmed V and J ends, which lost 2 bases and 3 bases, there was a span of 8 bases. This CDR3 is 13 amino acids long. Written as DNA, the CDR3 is TGTGCCAGCTCACCAAAGGCAGGCTACGAGCAGTACTTC. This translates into CASSPKAGYEQYF.

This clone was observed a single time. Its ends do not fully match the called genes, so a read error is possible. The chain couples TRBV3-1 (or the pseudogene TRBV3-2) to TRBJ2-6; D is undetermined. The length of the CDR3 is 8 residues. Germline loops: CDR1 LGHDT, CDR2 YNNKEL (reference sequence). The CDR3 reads CASSQSYW. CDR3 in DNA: TGTGCCAGCAGCCAATCCTACTGG.

DNA for the CDR3: TGTGCCAGTAGTAAGCGACAGGGTTCCTACGAGCAGTACTTC. It yields the protein CASSKRQGSYEQYF. The genes are TRBV19 and TRBJ2-7; 7 bases are a match to TRBD1. The CDR3 consists of 14 residues. Germline V gene lookup returns CDR1 LNHDA and CDR2 SQIVND (reference sequence). V lost 4 bases and J lost 1; bases outside the gene matches: 4.

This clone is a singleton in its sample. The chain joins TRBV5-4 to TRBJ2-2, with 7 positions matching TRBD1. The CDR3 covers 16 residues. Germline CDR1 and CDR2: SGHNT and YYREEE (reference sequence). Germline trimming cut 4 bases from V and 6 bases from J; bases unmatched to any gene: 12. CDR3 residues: CASSATGQLGAGELFF. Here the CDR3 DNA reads TGTGCCAGCAGCGCTACGGGACAGTTGGGAGCCGGGGAGCTGTTTTTT.

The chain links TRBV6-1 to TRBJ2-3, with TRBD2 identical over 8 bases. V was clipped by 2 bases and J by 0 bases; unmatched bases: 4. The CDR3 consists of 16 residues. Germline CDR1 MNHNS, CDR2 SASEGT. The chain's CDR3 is CASSESGLVSTDTQYF. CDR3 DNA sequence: TGTGCCAGCAGTGAATCGGGACTAGTAAGCACAGATACGCAGTATTTT.

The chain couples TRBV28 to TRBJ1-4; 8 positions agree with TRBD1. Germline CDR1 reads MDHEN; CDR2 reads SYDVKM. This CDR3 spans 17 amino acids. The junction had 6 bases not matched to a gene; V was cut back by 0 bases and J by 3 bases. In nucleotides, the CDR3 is TGTGCCAGCAGTTTATGGACAGGGGAGGTTTCTAATGAAAAACTGTTTTTT. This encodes CASSLWTGEVSNEKLFF.

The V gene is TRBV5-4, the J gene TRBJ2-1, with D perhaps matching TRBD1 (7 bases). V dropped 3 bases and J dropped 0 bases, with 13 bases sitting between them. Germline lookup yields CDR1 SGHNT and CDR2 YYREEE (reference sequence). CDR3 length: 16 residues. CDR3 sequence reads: CASSSQGGSSYNEQFF. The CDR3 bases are TGTGCCAGCAGCTCCCAGGGGGGCAGCTCCTACAATGAGCAGTTCTTC.

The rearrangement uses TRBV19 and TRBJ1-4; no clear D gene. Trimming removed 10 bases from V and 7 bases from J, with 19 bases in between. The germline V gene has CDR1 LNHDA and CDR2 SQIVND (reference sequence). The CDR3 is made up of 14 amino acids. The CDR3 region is CATADLRELEKLFF. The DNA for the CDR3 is TGTGCCACCGCTGATTTGAGGGAACTTGAAAAACTGTTTTTT.

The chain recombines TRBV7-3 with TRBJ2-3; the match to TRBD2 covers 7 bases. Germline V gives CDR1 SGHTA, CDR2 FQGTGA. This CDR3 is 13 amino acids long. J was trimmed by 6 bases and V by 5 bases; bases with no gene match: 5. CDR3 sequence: CASSVVAGDTQYF. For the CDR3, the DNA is TGTGCCAGCAGCGTCGTAGCGGGCGATACGCAGTATTTT.

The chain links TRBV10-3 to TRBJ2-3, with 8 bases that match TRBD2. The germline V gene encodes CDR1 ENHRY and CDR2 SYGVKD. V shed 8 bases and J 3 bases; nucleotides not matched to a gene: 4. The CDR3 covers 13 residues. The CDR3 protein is CAIGGGGTDTQYF. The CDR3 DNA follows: TGTGCCATCGGGGGCGGGGGGACAGATACGCAGTATTTT.

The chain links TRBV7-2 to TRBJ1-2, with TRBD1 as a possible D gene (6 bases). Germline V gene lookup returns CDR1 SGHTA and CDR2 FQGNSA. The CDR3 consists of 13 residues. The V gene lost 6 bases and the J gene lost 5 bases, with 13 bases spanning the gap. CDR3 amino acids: CASRQGLSYGYTF. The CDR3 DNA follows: TGTGCCAGCAGACAGGGTTTATCGTATGGCTACACCTTC.

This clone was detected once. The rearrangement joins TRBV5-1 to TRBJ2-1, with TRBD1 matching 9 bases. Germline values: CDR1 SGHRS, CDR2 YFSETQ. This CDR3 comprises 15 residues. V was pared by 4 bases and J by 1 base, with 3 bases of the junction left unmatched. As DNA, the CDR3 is TGCGCCAGCAGCACAGGACAGGGGTCCTACAATGAGCAGTTCTTC. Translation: CASSTGQGSYNEQFF.

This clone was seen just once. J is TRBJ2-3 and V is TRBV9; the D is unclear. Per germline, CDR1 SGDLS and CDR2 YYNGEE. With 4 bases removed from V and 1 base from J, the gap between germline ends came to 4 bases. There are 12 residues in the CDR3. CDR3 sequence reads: CASSLRTDTQYF. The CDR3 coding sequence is TGTGCCAGCAGCCTACGCACAGATACGCAGTATTTT.

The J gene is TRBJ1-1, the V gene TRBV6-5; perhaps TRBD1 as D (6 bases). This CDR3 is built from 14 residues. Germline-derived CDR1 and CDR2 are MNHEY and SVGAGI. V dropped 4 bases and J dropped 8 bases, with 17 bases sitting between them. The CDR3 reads CASSSFGQSLEAFF. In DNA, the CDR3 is TGTGCCAGCAGTTCATTTGGACAGAGCCTCGAAGCTTTCTTT.

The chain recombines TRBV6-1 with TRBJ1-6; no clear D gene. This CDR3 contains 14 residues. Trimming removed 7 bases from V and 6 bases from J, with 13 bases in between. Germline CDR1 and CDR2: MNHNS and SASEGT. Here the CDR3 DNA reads TGTGCCAGCAAGGCCCCCCGGGGTAATTCACCCCTCCACTTT. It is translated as CASKAPRGNSPLHF.

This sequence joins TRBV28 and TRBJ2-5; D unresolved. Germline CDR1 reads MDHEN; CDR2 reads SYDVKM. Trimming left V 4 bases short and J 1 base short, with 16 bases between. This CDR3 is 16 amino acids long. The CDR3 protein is CASSSSSLPAQETQYF. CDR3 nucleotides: TGTGCCAGCAGTTCGAGCTCCCTCCCCGCCCAAGAGACCCAGTACTTC.

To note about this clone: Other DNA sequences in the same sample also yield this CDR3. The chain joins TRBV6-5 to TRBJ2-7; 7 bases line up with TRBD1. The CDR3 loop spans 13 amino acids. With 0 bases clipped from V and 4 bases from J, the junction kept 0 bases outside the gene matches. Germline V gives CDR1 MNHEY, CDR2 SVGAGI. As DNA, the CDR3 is TGTGCCAGCAGTTACTCGACAGGGTACGAGCAGTACTTC. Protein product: CASSYSTGYEQYF.

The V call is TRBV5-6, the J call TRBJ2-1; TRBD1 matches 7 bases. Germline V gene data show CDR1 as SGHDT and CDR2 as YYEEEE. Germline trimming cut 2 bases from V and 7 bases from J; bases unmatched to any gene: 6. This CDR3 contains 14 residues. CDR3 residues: CASSLRGPGNEQFF. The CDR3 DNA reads TGTGCCAGCAGCTTAAGGGGGCCGGGGAATGAGCAGTTCTTC.

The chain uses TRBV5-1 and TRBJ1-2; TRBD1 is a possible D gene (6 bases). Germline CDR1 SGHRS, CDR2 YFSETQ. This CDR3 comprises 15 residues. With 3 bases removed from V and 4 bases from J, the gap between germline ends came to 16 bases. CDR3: CASSWAQGAGYGYTF. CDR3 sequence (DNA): TGCGCCAGCAGCTGGGCACAGGGAGCCGGCTATGGCTACACCTTC.

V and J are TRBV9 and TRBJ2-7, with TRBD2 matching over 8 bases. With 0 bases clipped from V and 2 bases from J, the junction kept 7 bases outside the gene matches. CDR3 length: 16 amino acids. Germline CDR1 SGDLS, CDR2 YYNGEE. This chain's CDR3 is CASSVGLRGDPYEQYF. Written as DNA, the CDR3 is TGTGCCAGCAGCGTAGGTTTGCGGGGGGATCCCTACGAGCAGTACTTC.

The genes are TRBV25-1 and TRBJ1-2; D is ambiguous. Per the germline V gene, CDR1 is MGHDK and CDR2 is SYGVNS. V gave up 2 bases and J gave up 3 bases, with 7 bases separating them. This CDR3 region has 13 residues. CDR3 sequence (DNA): TGTGCCAGCAGTGAAACCTCGGACTATGGCTACACCTTC. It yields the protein CASSETSDYGYTF.

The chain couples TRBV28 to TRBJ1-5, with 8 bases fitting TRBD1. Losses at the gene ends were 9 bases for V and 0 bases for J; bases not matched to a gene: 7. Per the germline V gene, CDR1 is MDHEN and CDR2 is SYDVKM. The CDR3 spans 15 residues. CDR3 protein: CASEQTGVSNQPQHF. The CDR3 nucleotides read TGTGCCAGTGAACAGACAGGGGTTAGCAATCAGCCCCAGCATTTT.

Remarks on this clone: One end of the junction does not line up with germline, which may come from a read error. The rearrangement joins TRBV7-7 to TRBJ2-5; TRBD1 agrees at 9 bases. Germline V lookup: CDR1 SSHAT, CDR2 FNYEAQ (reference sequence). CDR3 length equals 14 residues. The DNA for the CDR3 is TGTGCTAGCAGCTCGGACAGGGGTATTGAGACCCAGTACTTC. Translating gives CASSSDRGIETQYF. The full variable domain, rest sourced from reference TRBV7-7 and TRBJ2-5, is GAGVSQSPRYKVTKRGQDVTLRCDPISSHATLYWYQQALGQGPEFLTYFNYEAQPDKSGLPSDRFSAERPEGSISTLTIQRTEQRDSAMYRCASSSDRGIETQYFGPGTRLLVL.

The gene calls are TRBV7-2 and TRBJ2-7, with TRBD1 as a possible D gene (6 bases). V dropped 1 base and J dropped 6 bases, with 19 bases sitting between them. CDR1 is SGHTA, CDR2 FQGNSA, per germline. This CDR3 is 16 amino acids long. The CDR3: CASSLGGLGKSREQYF. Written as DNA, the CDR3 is TGTGCCAGCAGCTTAGGGGGGCTCGGGAAGTCGCGCGAGCAGTACTTC.